One and the same sample provided the 21 T cell receptor beta chains below, sequenced in a study of identical twins. TCRdb recomputed calls from the 5' RACE reads with MiXCR, one row per CDR3 protein. The sample has about 660,000 distinct CDR3 sequences, 8.6% seen once. These data were likewise used in another study, on yellow fever vaccine responses in identical twins.

The sample taken for sequencing was PBMCs. The receptor set was obtained from a woman between 18 and 29 years old in good health.

This clonotype has ten or more counts. The V gene is TRBV12-3 or TRBV12-4, the J gene TRBJ2-6, with TRBD2 as a possible D gene (7 bases). The CDR3 has 15 residues. Trimming took off 3 bases at V and 2 bases at J, with 8 bases between the two ends. Written as DNA, the CDR3 is TGTGCCAGCAGTTTGGGGGGGCCTGGGGCCAACGTCCTGACTTTC. Amino acids: CASSLGGPGANVLTF.

There are a few counts of this clonotype. The chain links TRBV15 to TRBJ2-2, with D possibly matching TRBD2 (6 bases). This CDR3 contains 14 residues. In germline, CDR1 is LNHNV, CDR2 YYDKDF (reference sequence). Trimming removed 3 bases at V and 6 bases at J, with 11 bases between. CDR3 sequence: CATSREGIPGELFF. The CDR3 bases are TGTGCCACCAGCAGGGAGGGAATTCCCGGGGAGCTGTTTTTT.

The chain joins TRBV7-2 to TRBJ2-7; D is possibly TRBD2 (5 bases). This CDR3 has 12 residues. Germline CDR1 SGHTA, CDR2 FQGNSA. The V and J ends lost 5 bases and 7 bases respectively, with 12 bases between them. The CDR3 coding sequence is TGTGCCAGCAGCCGGGATCTGGGGGAGCAGTACTTC. Translated: CASSRDLGEQYF. The whole variable domain, remainder taken from reference TRBV7-2 and TRBJ2-7, is GAGVSQSPSNKVTEKGKDVELRCDPISGHTALYWYRQSLGQGLEFLIYFQGNSAPDKSGLPSDRFSAERTGGSVSTLTIQRTQQEDSAVYLCASSRDLGEQYFGPGTRLTVT.

This clonotype was seen only a few times. The chain employs TRBV4-1 and TRBJ2-7; D uncertain. Trimming cost V 1 base and J 5 bases, with 15 bases left between them. The germline V gene has CDR1 MGHRA and CDR2 YSYEKL. The CDR3 length is 15 residues. The DNA of the CDR3 is TGCGCCAGCAGCCAAGTGATCGCCTCTAATGACGAGCAGTACTTC. Translating gives CASSQVIASNDEQYF.

This clonotype has at least ten counts. This chain connects TRBV20-1 to TRBJ2-7; either TRBD1 or TRBD2 may fit D (5 bases each). The V end lost 3 bases, the J end lost 2 bases, and 17 bases lay between the germline ends. Germline V gene lookup returns CDR1 DFQATT and CDR2 SNEGSKA (reference sequence). The CDR3 length is 15 residues. CDR3 DNA: TGCAGTGCTAGTATGGGGCCCGGGGTTGCCTACGAGCAGTACTTC. Protein: CSASMGPGVAYEQYF.

This clonotype turned up a few times. The V and J genes are TRBV14 and TRBJ2-1; D could derive from TRBD1 or TRBD2 (6 bases each). V lost 1 base, J lost 3 bases, and 19 bases lay in between. CDR3 length: 18 residues. Germline CDR1 SGHDN, CDR2 FVKESK. CDR3 in DNA: TGTGCCAGCAGCCAAGGGCCCCGAGGGGGGACCTTCTACAATGAGCAGTTCTTC. This gives the protein CASSQGPRGGTFYNEQFF.

The gene calls are TRBV4-1 and TRBJ2-7, with 7 bases identical to TRBD2. CDR1 is MGHRA and CDR2 is YSYEKL in the germline V gene. The CDR3 contains 13 residues. V lost 3 bases and J lost 5; bases outside the gene matches: 4. The CDR3 sequence: CASSHAGENEQYF. As DNA, the CDR3 is TGCGCCAGCAGCCACGCGGGGGAAAACGAGCAGTACTTC.

This clonotype has more than one count but fewer than ten. J is TRBJ2-4 and V is TRBV20-1, with D maybe TRBD2 (5 bases). Deletions cut 0 bases from V and 15 bases from J, with 15 bases between. The CDR3 contains 12 residues. CDR1 and CDR2 from the germline V gene are DFQATT and SNEGSKA (reference sequence). CDR3 amino acids: CSAREGTRSSYF. Here the CDR3 DNA reads TGCAGTGCTAGAGAGGGTACTAGAAGTTCGTACTTC.

This clonotype was found a few times. The chain has TRBV10-3 and TRBJ2-7; 10 nucleotides line up with TRBD1. The germline V gene has CDR1 ENHRY and CDR2 SYGVKD. Losses at the gene ends were 6 bases for V and 5 bases for J; bases not matched to a gene: 7. This CDR3 region has 14 residues. The CDR3 spells CAIRDRDRGNEQYF. The DNA of the CDR3 is TGTGCCATCAGGGACCGGGACAGGGGCAACGAGCAGTACTTC.

This clonotype was detected ten times or more. The chain is built from TRBV5-1 and TRBJ1-2; D perhaps matches TRBD1 (6 bases). Trimming pared 3 bases from V and 8 bases from J, leaving 17 bases between. The CDR3 extends over 14 amino acids. Germline CDR1 is SGHRS and CDR2 is YFSETQ. DNA of the CDR3: TGCGCCAGCAGCTCACGGGGACAAGGTGTCGGCTACACCTTC. Encoded protein: CASSSRGQGVGYTF.

The gene calls are TRBV20-1 and TRBJ2-3; D gene unclear. V was pared by 1 base and J by 0 bases, with 11 bases between. This CDR3 has 15 amino acids. Germline values: CDR1 DFQATT, CDR2 SNEGSKA (reference sequence). CDR3 residues: CSARGPDESTDTQYF. The CDR3 DNA follows: TGCAGTGCTAGAGGACCCGACGAAAGCACAGATACGCAGTATTTT.

This chain joins TRBV15 and TRBJ2-1, with D possibly being TRBD1 (6 bases). The length of the CDR3 is 17 residues. V was trimmed by 1 base and J by 7 bases, leaving 20 bases between them. Germline loops: CDR1 LNHNV, CDR2 YYDKDF (reference sequence). The CDR3 DNA reads as TGTGCCACCAGCAGAGGAATCGGGACCGACAGGTGGAATGAGCAGTTCTTC. This translates into CATSRGIGTDRWNEQFF.

This clonotype was seen ten or more times. V and J are TRBV3-1 and TRBJ2-2; 9 bases are a match to TRBD2. The CDR3 runs 18 residues. From germline, CDR1 is LGHDT and CDR2 YNNKEL (reference sequence). V lost 1 base and J lost 4; bases outside the gene matches: 10. In DNA, the CDR3 is TGTGCCAGCAGCCAAGTCCGGAGCGGGAGGATCAGCACCGGGGAGCTGTTTTTT. Protein: CASSQVRSGRISTGELFF.

The chain recombines TRBV20-1 with TRBJ2-3, with D maybe TRBD1 (6 bases). The germline V gene has CDR1 DFQATT and CDR2 SNEGSKA (reference sequence). Trimming took off 7 bases at V and 5 bases at J, with 16 bases between the two ends. The CDR3 extends over 13 amino acids. Here the CDR3 DNA reads TGCAGTGGGCCGAGACAGGCCGGAGATACGCAGTATTTT. It yields the protein CSGPRQAGDTQYF.

Concerning this clonotype itself: This likely comes from a read error, as the CDR3 has no conserved phenylalanine or tryptophan at its end. The V call is TRBV6-1, the J call TRBJ2-7; D may match TRBD1 or TRBD2 (5 bases each). V was pared by 5 bases and J by 3 bases, with 14 bases between. The germline CDR1 and CDR2 sequences are MNHNS and SASEGT. The CDR3 length is 14 residues. This CDR3 is CASSHPGTNYEQYL. The CDR3 DNA sequence: TGTGCCAGCAGTCATCCCGGGACGAACTACGAGCAGTACCTC.

In its sample, this clonotype was seen many times. The chain carries TRBV11-2 and TRBJ2-1, with a tentative D call TRBD2 (11 bases). The V end was cut by 4 bases, the J end by 4 bases, with 29 bases between. The CDR3 is made up of 20 amino acids. Germline assignment: CDR1 SGHAT and CDR2 FQNNGV. The CDR3 coding sequence is TGTGCCAGCAGCTCTGTCGGGACAGGGGCGGGGACTAGCGGTTACAATGAGCAGTTCTTC. Its translation is CASSSVGTGAGTSGYNEQFF.

Many counts were recorded for this clonotype. The chain joins TRBV20-1 to TRBJ2-1; 12 bases are shared with TRBD2. The J segment lost 8 bases and the V segment lost 4 bases, leaving 6 bases of the junction unmatched. In germline, CDR1 is DFQATT, CDR2 SNEGSKA (reference sequence). This CDR3 has 14 amino acids. CDR3 sequence reads: CSATSGRVWDEQFF. For the CDR3, the DNA is TGCAGTGCTACTAGCGGGAGGGTCTGGGATGAGCAGTTCTTC.

V and J are TRBV27 and TRBJ2-7; 8 bases line up with TRBD2. V shed 3 bases, J shed 0 bases, and the junction held 7 bases outside the gene matches. This CDR3 region has 16 residues. The germline gives CDR1 MNHEY, CDR2 SMNVEV (reference sequence). The CDR3 nucleotides are TGTGCCAGCAGTTTCACTAGCGGACTTTTCTCCTACGAGCAGTACTTC. The encoded protein is CASSFTSGLFSYEQYF.

This clonotype was picked up a small number of times. The rearrangement links TRBV15 to TRBJ1-4, with TRBD1 as a possible D gene (6 bases). This CDR3 region has 13 residues. With 0 bases removed from V and 10 bases from J, the gap between germline ends came to 9 bases. CDR1 LNHNV and CDR2 YYDKDF come from the germline V gene (reference sequence). This chain's CDR3 is CATSRDGGGKLFF. The CDR3 DNA follows: TGTGCCACCAGCAGAGATGGGGGCGGAAAACTGTTTTTT.

This clonotype was counted only a few times. This chain's CDR3 is CASSKRTARSYEQYF. As DNA, the CDR3 is TGTGCCAGCAGTAAACGGACAGCCCGCTCCTACGAGCAGTACTTC. The chain uses TRBV28 and TRBJ2-7; the D gene is possibly TRBD1 (6 bases). The germline gives CDR1 MDHEN, CDR2 SYDVKM. The V and J ends lost 5 bases and 0 bases respectively, with 14 bases between them. CDR3 length: 15 residues.

This clonotype was counted many times. The CDR3 sequence is CATAAFTREKLFF. CDR3 nucleotides: TGTGCCACCGCGGCCTTTACACGAGAAAAACTGTTTTTT. The chain has TRBV27 and TRBJ1-4; D is undetermined. CDR3 length: 13 amino acids. Trimming took off 10 bases at V and 8 bases at J, with 17 bases between the two ends. Germline V lookup: CDR1 MNHEY, CDR2 SMNVEV (reference sequence).